This T cell receptor beta chain was retrieved from a study of T cell responses to AZD1222 COVID-19 vaccine (dated by TCRdb to the early 2020s). With regard to the full study: A total of just over 230 trial participants underwent TCR sequencing, of whom 207 had received two doses of AZD1222 and 26 had received two doses of the MenACWY control vaccine. Trial participants were enrolled into age subgroups of 18-55, 56-69 and 70-plus years, which contained approximately 150, 28 and 58 TCR-sequenced participants, respectively.

Results the study describes overall, beyond this receptor: Vaccine-associated CD4 TCRs spanned the whole spike protein, with dominant responses in regions 160-218 and 743-854. Nearly half of unique spike-specific TCRs reportedly recognized epitopes outside regions mutated in the B.1.351 and B.1.1.7 variants. Participants were mostly white British and included more females than males, and it was suggested by the authors that clonal diversity may have been underestimated. A significant rise in spike-specific TCR breadth and depth was observed after two AZD1222 doses relative to day 0 and relative to MenACWY recipients. Conclusions about previously exposed vaccinees are limited because only 5 or 6 AZD1222 recipients were SARS-CoV-2 seropositive at baseline. In the small 56-69-year group, the increase in depth fell short of significance, most likely because of low power. Because no day 14 peak-response samples were available, repertoires were characterized only after the peak T cell response.

This clone is a singleton in its sample. Its recognized antigen is unknown. Base qualities are missing; no much larger clone stands one base away. Reading the label with the study, this specimen's time point is: about 28 days (+/-7) after the second vaccine dose. AZD1222 recipients whose second dose came at about 4 weeks and those whose second dose came at about 12 weeks were combined into one group, since spike-specific TCR depth and breadth did not differ between the two schedules. Vaccinee samples came from UK trials COV001 and COV002, including a single-blind randomized controlled phase 2/3 trial of AZD1222 (ChAdOx1 nCoV-19) in healthy adults. For TCRbeta chain sequencing, PBMC samples were collected from trial participants at day 0 and at day 28 after the second dose. V gives up 5 bases and J gives up 6 bases, and the segment between their germline ends measures 14 bases. CDR1 is given as MNHEY and CDR2 as SVGAGI, both from the germline V gene. The CDR3, cysteine through phenylalanine, is 14 amino acids long. Of all the DNA, just the CDR3 is kept, 42 bases in frame from base 1.

The CDR3 regions of human TCRbeta chains were analyzed by immunosequencing. The paper's processing steps were these. Repertoire TCRs were checked for matches against a reference library of SARS-CoV-2-specific TCRs that had been generated using the MIRA antigen-specificity platform. Breadth was defined as the fraction of unique TCRs that were SARS-CoV-2-associated. Depth was defined as the fraction of total T cells that were SARS-CoV-2-associated. Each spike-specific TCR was assigned to its reactive spike region and to a CD4 or CD8 class using the MIRA data. Log10-transformed breadth and depth values were compared by one-way ANOVA with Sidak's multiple comparisons tests. TCRdb took this table from immuneACCESS and kept in-frame rearrangements with V and J called. Such tables lack part of the clones; where checked against another copy, unresolved V genes explain under half of the gap, and the rest is unexplained. The V and J calls and clone size come from that table; D and trimming were worked out from the DNA. Across this sample there are about 110,000 clones, with about 90% seen only once. The ten top clones hold about 8.1% of the sample.

The TCR sequence derives from an adult who received the AZD1222 COVID-19 vaccine. Sequencing was performed on peripheral blood, taken 28 days after the second AZD1222 dose. The rearranged chain carries TRBV6-5 and TRBJ1-5; no confident D gene assignment can be made. CDR3 sequence: CASSRTGVGQPQHF. At the DNA level, the sequence is TGTGCCAGCAGTCGAACGGGTGTAGGTCAGCCCCAGCATTTT.